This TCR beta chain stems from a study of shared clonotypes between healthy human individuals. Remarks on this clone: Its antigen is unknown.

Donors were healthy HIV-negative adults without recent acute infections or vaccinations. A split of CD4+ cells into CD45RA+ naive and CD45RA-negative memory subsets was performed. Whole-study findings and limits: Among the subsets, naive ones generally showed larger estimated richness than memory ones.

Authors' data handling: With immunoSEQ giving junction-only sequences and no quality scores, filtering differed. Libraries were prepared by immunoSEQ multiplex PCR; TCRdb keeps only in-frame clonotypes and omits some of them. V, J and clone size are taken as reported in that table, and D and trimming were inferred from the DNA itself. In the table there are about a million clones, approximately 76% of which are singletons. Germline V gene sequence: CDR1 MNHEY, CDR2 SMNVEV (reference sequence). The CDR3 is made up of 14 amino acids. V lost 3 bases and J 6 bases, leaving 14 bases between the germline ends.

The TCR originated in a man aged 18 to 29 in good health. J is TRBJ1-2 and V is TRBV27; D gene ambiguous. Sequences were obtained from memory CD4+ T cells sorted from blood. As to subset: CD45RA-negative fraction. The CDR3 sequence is CASSFSGRADGYTF. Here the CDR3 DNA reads TGTGCCAGCAGTTTTTCGGGGAGGGCAGATGGCTACACCTTC.